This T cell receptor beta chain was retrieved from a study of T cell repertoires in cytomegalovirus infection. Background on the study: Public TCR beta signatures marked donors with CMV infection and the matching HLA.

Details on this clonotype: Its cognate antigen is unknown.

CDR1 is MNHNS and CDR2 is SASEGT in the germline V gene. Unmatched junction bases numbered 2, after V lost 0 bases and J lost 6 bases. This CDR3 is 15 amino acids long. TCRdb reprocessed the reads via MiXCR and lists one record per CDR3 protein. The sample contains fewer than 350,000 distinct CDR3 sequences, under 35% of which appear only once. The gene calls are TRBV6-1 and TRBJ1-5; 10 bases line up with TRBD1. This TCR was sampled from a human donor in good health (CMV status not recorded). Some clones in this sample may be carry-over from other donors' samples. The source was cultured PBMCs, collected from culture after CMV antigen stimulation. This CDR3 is CASSEAGQGTQPQHF. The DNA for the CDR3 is TGTGCCAGCAGTGAAGCGGGACAGGGGACTCAGCCCCAGCATTTT.